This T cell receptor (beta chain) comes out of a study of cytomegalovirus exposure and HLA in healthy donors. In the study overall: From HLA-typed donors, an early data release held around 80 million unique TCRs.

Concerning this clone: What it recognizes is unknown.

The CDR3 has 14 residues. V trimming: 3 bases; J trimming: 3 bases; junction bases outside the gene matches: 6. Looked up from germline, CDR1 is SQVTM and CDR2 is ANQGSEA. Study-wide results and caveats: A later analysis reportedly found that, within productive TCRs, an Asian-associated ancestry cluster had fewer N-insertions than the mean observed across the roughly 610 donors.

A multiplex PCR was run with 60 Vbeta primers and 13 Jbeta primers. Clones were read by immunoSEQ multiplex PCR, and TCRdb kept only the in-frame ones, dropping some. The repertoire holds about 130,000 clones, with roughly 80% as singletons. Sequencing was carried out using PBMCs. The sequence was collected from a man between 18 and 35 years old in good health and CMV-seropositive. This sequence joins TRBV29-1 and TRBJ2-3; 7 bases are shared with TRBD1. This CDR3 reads CSVDQGGRTDTQYF. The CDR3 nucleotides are TGCAGCGTTGACCAAGGGGGCAGGACAGATACGCAGTATTTT.